This TCR beta chain was sequenced for a study of blood T cell repertoires in COVID-19 (dated by TCRdb to about 2020). Regarding the study in general: The collaborator samples originated in the United States, Italy and Spain and spanned the acute and convalescent phases of COVID-19. The prospective study material was composed of cDNA or gDNA derived from T cells, B-cell-depleted T cells, or PBMCs. The dataset comprised deeply sampled blood TCRbeta repertoires from subjects exposed to, actively infected with, or recovered from COVID-19. The repertoires were made available in a free public database intended to serve as a resource for research on the immune response to SARS-CoV-2. Samples came from the ongoing ImmuneRACE study (first 160 participants) plus 1,254 subjects from 6 global collaborators. Nearly every sample came with metadata listing a de-identified subject ID, COVID-19 status, age in years and sex. Where HLA class I and class II types were available, the types were taken from metadata supplied by the sample provider, not from assay-based typing. Findings and caveats that apply to the study as a whole: The amount of clinical and demographic metadata varied by source and participant and was provided uncurated.

Enrolling through a virtual design, the prospective study's participants ranged in age from roughly 18 to 90 years and lived across roughly 24 United States geographic areas. In the prospective study, participants were assigned to cohorts based on the clinical history participants reported in a screening survey and a study questionnaire. For ImmuneRACE Cohort 3, a participant was defined as recovered based on two consecutive negative NP/OP PCR tests, clearance by a healthcare professional, or resolution of symptoms. In the prospective study, mobile phlebotomists collected whole blood, serum and a nasopharyngeal or oropharyngeal swab from each participant. Over an approximately 2-month period, participants in the prospective study had the option of providing additional blood draws and questionnaires. Before DNA extraction, blood samples from the prospective study were shipped at room temperature or frozen.

Turning to this clone: What this receptor recognizes is not known. No qualities accompany the bases; no much larger clone lies one base away.

TCRbeta CDR3 regions were amplified from genomic DNA by means of the immunoSEQ Assay, a bias-controlled multiplex PCR. The authors' analysis ran thus. Nucleated cell counts per sample were estimated from amplification of reference gene primers within the assay. Sequence reads were collapsed and filtered to measure the absolute abundance of every unique TCRbeta CDR3 rearrangement. For each sample, productive Simpson clonality was calculated by taking the square root of Simpson's diversity index across productive rearrangements. Drawn from immuneACCESS, this table holds only the in-frame rearrangements with V and J called that TCRdb kept. Clones are partly lost; checked studies trace under half to an unresolved V gene and leave the rest unexplained. V, J and clone size are those of that table, while D and trimming were read from the DNA. For this sample there are fewer than 200,000 clones; just over 85% appear just once. The top ten constitute roughly 8.9% of the sample.

At the junction V is shortened by 5 bases and J by 0 bases; bases outside the gene matches: 13. CDR1 and CDR2 were assigned from the germline V gene (reference sequence) as SGHNT and YYREEE. Measured from the cysteine to the phenylalanine, the CDR3 is 18 residues long. Left in the record is the CDR3 DNA by itself, 54 bases read in frame from the first base. Sequencing was performed on PBMCs or T cells enriched from blood (not recorded which). The receptor comes from a woman younger than 30 who had recovered from COVID-19. The rearranged chain carries TRBV5-4 and TRBJ2-7, with 11 bases matching TRBD2. The CDR3 amino acid sequence is: CASRNTSGSWKSSYEQYF. The nucleotides are TGTGCCAGCAGGAATACTAGCGGGAGCTGGAAGAGCTCCTACGAGCAGTACTTC.